The 27 T cell receptor beta chains below were found in one sample sequenced in a study of T cells after yellow fever vaccination. TCRdb passed the 5' RACE reads through MiXCR, listing each CDR3 protein once. This sample carries roughly 340,000 distinct CDR3 sequences, 3.5% to 4.5% of them seen once, and the ten largest clones take less than 25%. The starting material was PBMCs, obtained 5 days after the yellow fever booster vaccination. These receptors were taken from a man aged 18-30 years who received the YFV17D yellow fever vaccine.

The chain links TRBV27 to TRBJ1-2, with TRBD1 as a possible D gene (5 bases). Germline lookup yields CDR1 MNHEY and CDR2 SMNVEV (reference sequence). The CDR3 sequence is 14 residues long. Trimming removed 5 bases at V and 0 bases at J, with 10 bases between. The CDR3 DNA reads as TGTGCCAGCAGTCATGACAGCACTAACTATGGCTACACCTTC. Its translation: CASSHDSTNYGYTF.

The genes are TRBV6-5 and TRBJ1-2; 7 positions agree with TRBD1. J gave up 6 bases and V 5 bases, and 9 bases lay outside the gene matches. This CDR3 region has 14 residues. Germline assignment: CDR1 MNHEY and CDR2 SVGAGI. The CDR3, as DNA: TGTGCCAGCAGTACGCGGGGAGGGGGCGATGGCTACACCTTC. Amino acids: CASSTRGGGDGYTF.

The chain uses TRBV6-1 and TRBJ1-5; D is possibly TRBD1 (5 bases). Germline-derived CDR1 and CDR2 are MNHNS and SASEGT. Trimming took 6 bases from V and 0 from J, leaving 15 bases between them. This CDR3 spans 16 amino acids. DNA of the CDR3: TGTGCCAGCAGCCTACGTGGGGGAAATAGCAATCAGCCCCAGCATTTT. This translates into CASSLRGGNSNQPQHF.

The V call is TRBV5-1, the J call TRBJ2-3; 9 bases are a match to TRBD2. CDR1 is SGHRS, CDR2 YFSETQ, per germline. CDR3 size: 14 residues. V lost 4 bases, J lost 4 bases, and 4 bases stayed unmatched. The CDR3: CASSVERGADTQYF. The CDR3 DNA follows: TGCGCCAGCAGCGTAGAGCGGGGGGCAGATACGCAGTATTTT.

This clonotype was observed many times. The rearrangement uses TRBV11-2 and TRBJ2-1, with D maybe TRBD1 (5 bases). CDR1 and CDR2 (germline): SGHAT, FQNNGV. This CDR3 has 15 residues. V lost 1 base and J 5 bases, leaving 12 bases between the germline ends. The CDR3 nucleotides are TGTGCCAGCAGCTTAGGGTTACAGGTAAACAATGAGCAGTTCTTC. As protein: CASSLGLQVNNEQFF. The whole variable domain, filled in from reference TRBV11-2 and TRBJ2-1, reads EAGVAQSPRYKIIEKRQSVAFWCNPISGHATLYWYQQILGQGPKLLIQFQNNGVVDDSQLPKDRFSAERLKGVDSTLKIQPAKLEDSAVYLCASSLGLQVNNEQFFGPGTRLTVL.

This clonotype has more than one count but fewer than ten. A clone one base away is much larger, so this may be a read error. This chain connects TRBV7-9 to TRBJ2-5; D might be TRBD1 (5 bases). The CDR3 totals 14 residues. From germline, CDR1 is SEHNR and CDR2 FQNEAQ (reference sequence). Between the trimmed V and J ends, which lost 2 bases and 0 bases, there was a span of 7 bases. CDR3 loop: CASSLQGNQETQYF. CDR3 nucleotides: TGTGCCAGCAGCTTACAGGGAAACCAAGAGACCCAGTACTTC.

This clonotype was detected only a few times. This chain joins TRBV5-1 and TRBJ1-1; no clear D gene. The CDR3 is 14 amino acids. Looked up from germline, CDR1 is SGHRS and CDR2 is YFSETQ. Trimming removed 2 bases at V and 2 bases at J, with 10 bases between. Written as DNA, the CDR3 is TGCGCCAGCAGCTTCTCCGGGTTTAACACTGAAGCTTTCTTT. This gives the protein CASSFSGFNTEAFF.

V usage is TRBV5-6 and J usage is TRBJ1-6; D uncertain. The CDR3 is 15 amino acids. Germline V lookup: CDR1 SGHDT, CDR2 YYEEEE. The ends were cut back, 4 bases at V and 3 bases at J, with 11 bases in the middle. CDR3 DNA sequence: TGTGCCAGCAGCGTGGAGAGGCACTATAATTCACCCCTCCACTTT. Encoded protein: CASSVERHYNSPLHF.

This clonotype has a count of ten or more. The rearrangement links TRBV4-3 to TRBJ2-7, with D perhaps matching TRBD1 (5 bases). Germline CDR1 is LGHNA and CDR2 is YSLEER. This CDR3 comprises 18 residues. Deletions cut 0 bases from V and 0 bases from J, with 18 bases between. CDR3 amino acids: CASSQDPGVGRDSYEQYV. As DNA, the CDR3 is TGCGCCAGCAGCCAAGATCCCGGCGTGGGCAGGGACTCCTACGAGCAGTACGTC.

This clonotype has just a few counts. The gene calls are TRBV5-6 and TRBJ1-2, with 7 bases matching TRBD1. This CDR3 is 12 amino acids long. J was trimmed by 7 bases and V by 1 base; bases with no gene match: 1. In germline, CDR1 is SGHDT, CDR2 YYEEEE. CDR3 sequence reads: CASSLRDSGYTF. CDR3 DNA sequence: TGTGCCAGCAGCTTGAGGGACAGTGGCTACACCTTC.

This clonotype was seen repeatedly, ten times or more. This chain connects TRBV27 to TRBJ1-6; D remains unclear. The CDR3 loop spans 16 amino acids. The germline V and J ends were trimmed by 6 bases and 0 bases, with 12 bases remaining between them. Germline-derived CDR1 and CDR2 are MNHEY and SMNVEV (reference sequence). CDR3 coding DNA: TGTGCCAGCAGGCCCCCCGGGAGCTCCTATAATTCACCCCTCCACTTT. This gives the protein CASRPPGSSYNSPLHF.

V is TRBV3-1 and J is TRBJ2-1; 13 bases are a match to TRBD2. Losses at the gene ends were 4 bases for V and 9 bases for J; bases not matched to a gene: 6. The CDR3 spans 15 residues. CDR1 is LGHDT, CDR2 YNNKEL, per germline (reference sequence). CDR3 residues: CASSPGTSGESEQFF. Written as DNA, the CDR3 is TGTGCCAGCAGCCCCGGGACTAGCGGGGAAAGTGAGCAGTTCTTC.

This clonotype was recorded at least ten times. CDR3 DNA: TGCAGTGCTAGAGGGGTGGCAACTAATGAAAAACTGTTTTTT. This encodes CSARGVATNEKLFF. The V and J genes are TRBV20-1 and TRBJ1-4; D is unclear. The CDR3 contains 14 residues. V shed 1 base and J shed 0 bases, with 6 bases lying between them. The V gene's germline CDR1 is DFQATT and CDR2 SNEGSKA (reference sequence).

This clonotype was seen a few times. DNA of the CDR3: TGCGCCAGCAGCAGGGGGATCGGGACAGGGGATGTCGAGCAGTACTTC. Protein sequence: CASSRGIGTGDVEQYF. The chain employs TRBV4-3 and TRBJ2-7, with TRBD1 matching 10 bases. Germline CDR1 and CDR2: LGHNA and YSLEER. V gave up 5 bases and J gave up 6 bases; unmatched junction bases: 13. CDR3 length: 16 amino acids.

The J gene is TRBJ1-2, the V gene TRBV27, with D hard to call. CDR1 MNHEY and CDR2 SMNVEV come from the germline V gene (reference sequence). The CDR3 totals 16 residues. Trimming cost V 4 bases and J 2 bases, with 17 bases left between them. The CDR3 DNA reads TGTGCCAGCAGTTCTCCGTTGTCAGGCGCCAACTATGGCTACACCTTC. Its protein product is CASSSPLSGANYGYTF.

The sample holds many counts of this clonotype. The chain couples TRBV20-1 to TRBJ2-7; 10 bases line up with TRBD1. Germline V gene lookup returns CDR1 DFQATT and CDR2 SNEGSKA (reference sequence). V trimming: 2 bases; J trimming: 7 bases; junction bases outside the gene matches: 5. This CDR3 contains 13 residues. CDR3 residues: CSARRQGAGEQYF. The CDR3 DNA reads as TGCAGTGCTAGAAGACAGGGGGCAGGGGAGCAGTACTTC.

V is TRBV7-2 and J is TRBJ1-6; maybe TRBD1 (5 bases). Germline CDR1 SGHTA, CDR2 FQGNSA. This CDR3 has 15 amino acids. V gave up 3 bases and J gave up 10 bases, with 16 bases separating them. The CDR3 coding sequence is TGTGCCAGCAGCTTGGATTGGGGCGTCGGGTCACCCCTCCACTTT. Amino acid sequence: CASSLDWGVGSPLHF.

The sample holds many counts of this clonotype. The CDR3: CASSSYKGYEQYV. CDR3 sequence (DNA): TGTGCCAGCAGCTCCTACAAGGGCTACGAGCAGTACGTC. This sequence joins TRBV7-9 and TRBJ2-7; D ambiguous. CDR3 length: 13 residues. Germline V gives CDR1 SEHNR, CDR2 FQNEAQ (reference sequence). Between the trimmed V and J ends, which lost 4 bases and 3 bases, there was a span of 10 bases.

This clonotype was picked up a small number of times. The chain recombines TRBV27 with TRBJ2-5, with 10 bases that match TRBD2. The CDR3 has 16 amino acids. CDR1 MNHEY and CDR2 SMNVEV come from the germline V gene (reference sequence). Trimming took 3 bases from V and 3 from J; bases not matched to a gene: 7. The CDR3 DNA sequence: TGTGCCAGCAGTTTCCAGCGGGGGGGTATTGAAGAGACCCAGTACTTC. Its protein is CASSFQRGGIEETQYF.

This chain joins TRBV6-6 and TRBJ2-1; D is perhaps TRBD1 or TRBD2 (5 bases each). The germline V gene encodes CDR1 MNHNY and CDR2 SVGAGI (reference sequence). This CDR3 spans 14 amino acids. Trimming removed 4 bases from V and 5 bases from J, with 12 bases in between. Written as DNA, the CDR3 is TGTGCCAGCAGTTCGTGGGGGTCGAACAATGAGCAGTTCTTC. Translated, it gives CASSSWGSNNEQFF.

The chain has TRBV7-2 and TRBJ2-1; 11 positions match TRBD2. The V gene end was trimmed by 1 base and the J gene end by 10 bases; junction bases not matched to a gene: 9. This CDR3 is built from 16 residues. CDR1 is SGHTA, CDR2 FQGNSA, per germline. Written as DNA, the CDR3 is TGTGCCAGCAGCTTAGGGGGCACTAGCGGGGGACGAGAGCAGTTCTTC. As protein: CASSLGGTSGGREQFF.

This chain joins TRBV2 and TRBJ2-1; D is undetermined. Trimming shortened V by 3 bases and J by 10 bases, and 4 bases separated the two germline ends. Germline V lookup: CDR1 SNHLY, CDR2 FYNNEI. The CDR3 length is 10 residues. CDR3 sequence reads: CASSDGEQFF. CDR3 in DNA: TGTGCCAGCAGTGATGGAGAGCAGTTCTTC.

This clonotype has more than one count but fewer than ten. The V and J genes are TRBV27 and TRBJ2-3; 7 bases fit TRBD1. Germline V gene sequence: CDR1 MNHEY, CDR2 SMNVEV (reference sequence). The length of the CDR3 is 14 residues. J gave up 3 bases and V 8 bases, and 8 bases lay outside the gene matches. The CDR3 spells CASLPYRGTDTQYF. The CDR3 coding sequence is TGTGCCAGCCTTCCCTACAGGGGAACAGATACGCAGTATTTT.

There are a few counts of this clonotype. This rearrangement joins TRBV7-2 to TRBJ1-1; a possible D gene is TRBD1 (5 bases). The CDR3 is 15 residues long. Between the trimmed V and J ends, which lost 1 base and 1 base, there was a span of 10 bases. The germline V gene encodes CDR1 SGHTA and CDR2 FQGNSA. CDR3 region: CASSLVGDWNTEAFF. The CDR3 DNA follows: TGTGCCAGCAGCTTAGTGGGGGATTGGAACACTGAAGCTTTCTTT.

V is TRBV7-6 and J is TRBJ2-5; 7 nucleotides line up with TRBD1. Germline CDR1 is SGHVS and CDR2 is FNYEAQ. The trim removed 4 bases at V and 3 bases at J, leaving 2 bases unmatched. CDR3 length: 13 residues. CDR3 bases: TGTGCCAGCAGCTCGGGACAGAAAGAGACCCAGTACTTC. Amino acids: CASSSGQKETQYF.

The rearrangement joins TRBV21-1 to TRBJ2-7. TRBV21-1 is a pseudogene segment. The length of the CDR3 is 13 residues. CDR3: CASNGLRSYEQYV. The DNA for the CDR3 is TGTGCCAGCAATGGGCTTCGCTCCTACGAGCAGTACGTC.

The chain combines TRBV5-6 with TRBJ1-4; maybe TRBD1 (5 bases). This CDR3 comprises 15 residues. In germline, CDR1 is SGHDT, CDR2 YYEEEE. The V end lost 2 bases, the J end lost 8 bases, and 16 bases lay between the germline ends. Here the CDR3 DNA reads TGTGCCAGCAGCTTTACGGACACCCGATTGGAAAAACTGTTTTTT. Its translation is CASSFTDTRLEKLFF.